This is a list of T cell receptor beta chains from one sample in a study of T cells in narcolepsy. Clones were sequenced by immunoSEQ multiplex PCR, and TCRdb holds only the in-frame ones, with some missing. The table has roughly 34,000 clones, under 85% seen once. The sequencing input was CD45RA- memory CD4+ T cells from PBMCs. The receptor source for this set is a human donor with narcolepsy. Each CDR3 is given with its conserved first and last residue. The size field is filled for only some rows; it gives once, few, many or a size class.

size: .; V: TRBV11-2; length: 13; J: TRBJ1-2; CDR3: CASSFRQGNGYTF
size: .; V: TRBV13; length: 13; J: TRBJ1-2; CDR3: CASSLDRNYGYTF
size: .; V: TRBV28; length: 14; J: TRBJ1-1; CDR3: CASSFPDRDTEAFF
size: .; V: TRBV5-5; length: 13; J: TRBJ2-3; CDR3: CASSLSPHDTQYF
size: .; V: TRBV2; length: 15; J: TRBJ1-2; CDR3: CASSPQTTANYGYTF
size: .; V: TRBV19; length: 15; J: TRBJ2-2; CDR3: CASIKSGVNTGELFF
size: few; V: TRBV19; length: 13; J: TRBJ1-5; CDR3: CASTGTGHQPQHF
size: .; V: TRBV2; length: 14; J: TRBJ2-6; CDR3: CASSVESGANVLTF
size: .; V: TRBV6-5; length: 13; J: TRBJ1-2; CDR3: CASRREGSYGYTF
size: .; V: TRBV7-2; length: 14; J: TRBJ2-3; CDR3: CASAEGGWEDTQYF
size: .; V: TRBV7-8; length: 12; J: TRBJ2-5; CDR3: CASSPLEGTQYF
size: .; V: TRBV19; length: 15; J: TRBJ1-2; CDR3: CASSPGGTRSGGYTF
size: .; V: TRBV7-6; length: 13; J: TRBJ1-2; CDR3: CASSPRKTGRYTF
size: .; V: TRBV6-5; length: 15; J: TRBJ2-5; CDR3: CASSLTGRAGGTQYF
size: once; V: TRBV23-1; length: 13; J: TRBJ2-2; CDR3: CASNHGYTGELFF